This TCR beta chain derives from a study of blood T cell repertoires in COVID-19. V gave up 3 bases and J gave up 3 bases; unmatched junction bases: 1. This CDR3 comprises 13 residues. As handled by the study authors: How many nucleated cells were present was estimated from reference gene primer amplification. The repertoire was sequenced with immunoSEQ multiplex PCR; TCRdb's copy has only in-frame clones and lacks some. V and J calls and clone size are those listed in that table; D and trimming were worked out from the DNA. Among under 300,000 clones listed, roughly 83% were seen once. The source is a man older than 75 with acute or convalescent COVID-19. This chain uses TRBV12-3 or TRBV12-4 with TRBJ2-5; 7 nucleotides align to TRBD1. Sample: peripheral blood. CDR3 amino acids: CASSLTGKETQYF. The CDR3 DNA follows: TGTGCCAGCAGTTTGACAGGGAAAGAGACCCAGTACTTC.